These 27 T cell receptor beta chains share one sample of origin, sequenced in a study of T-cell memory formation after mild COVID-19. TCRdb re-analysed the 5' RACE reads in MiXCR, keeping a single row per CDR3 protein. Of over 350,000 distinct CDR3 sequences in the sample, roughly 15% were seen once. Sequencing was carried out using PBMCs or a T cell subset sorted from them (not recorded which). The receptors originated from a man between 18 and 35 years old who had mild COVID-19 (a few samples of this study predate the infection). Cell type and time point are not known.

This clonotype was recorded a few times. The rearrangement uses TRBV7-9 and TRBJ2-3; 7 bases map to TRBD1. V lost 6 bases and J lost 4; bases outside the gene matches: 10. Looked up from germline, CDR1 is SEHNR and CDR2 is FQNEAQ (reference sequence). This CDR3 region has 15 residues. The CDR3 here is CASRPDRVRADTQYF. The CDR3 DNA reads TGTGCCAGCAGACCAGACAGGGTGAGGGCAGATACGCAGTATTTT.

This clonotype was seen a handful of times. The genes are TRBV14 and TRBJ2-1, with TRBD1 as a possible D gene (5 bases). Per germline, CDR1 SGHDN and CDR2 FVKESK. The V gene lost 1 base and the J gene lost 5 bases, with 9 bases spanning the gap. CDR3 size: 14 residues. The CDR3 sequence: CASSQAPRDNEQFF. The CDR3 DNA reads TGTGCCAGCAGCCAAGCTCCCAGGGACAATGAGCAGTTCTTC.

This clonotype has a handful of counts. The chain carries TRBV12-3 or TRBV12-4 and TRBJ2-7, with 9 bases lining up with TRBD1. The J segment lost 0 bases and the V segment lost 8 bases, leaving 8 bases of the junction unmatched. CDR3 length: 15 amino acids. The CDR3, as DNA: TGTGCCAGCCTTGGGACAGGGCCTAGCTCCTACGAGCAGTACTTC. Protein product: CASLGTGPSSYEQYF.

About this clonotype itself: A much larger clone lies a single base off, so this may be a read error. This chain joins TRBV7-3 and TRBJ2-3; D is uncertain. With 5 bases removed from V and 1 base from J, the gap between germline ends came to 7 bases. Germline V CDR1 and CDR2: SGHTA, FQGTGA. This CDR3 comprises 13 residues. CDR3 protein: CASSPDGTDTQYF. The CDR3 nucleotides are TGTGCCAGCAGCCCGGACGGCACAGATACGCAGTATTTT.

The table lists this clonotype with a few counts. The chain recombines TRBV6-5 with TRBJ2-7, with D possibly being TRBD1 (6 bases). Trimming left V 6 bases short and J 7 bases short, with 19 bases between. CDR3 length: 14 residues. In germline, CDR1 is MNHEY, CDR2 SVGAGI. The CDR3 DNA is TGTGCCAGCAGGTACGGGACACAGGATTTGGAGCAGTACTTC. Amino acid sequence: CASRYGTQDLEQYF.

V and J are TRBV28 and TRBJ2-7; TRBD1 aligns across 7 bases. Germline V gene data show CDR1 as MDHEN and CDR2 as SYDVKM. The CDR3 loop spans 13 amino acids. Trimming cost V 7 bases and J 1 base; bases outside gene matches: 4. CDR3 sequence reads: CASKGTESYEQYV. CDR3 sequence (DNA): TGTGCCAGCAAGGGGACAGAATCCTACGAGCAGTACGTC.

The gene calls are TRBV7-9 and TRBJ2-5; D possibly corresponds to TRBD2 (5 bases). This CDR3 has 12 amino acids. Germline values: CDR1 SEHNR, CDR2 FQNEAQ (reference sequence). V lost 5 bases and J 5 bases, leaving 9 bases between the germline ends. The CDR3 spells CASSPTTETQYF. The CDR3 DNA reads as TGTGCCAGCAGCCCGACTACTGAGACCCAGTACTTC. The full variable domain, its missing parts supplied by reference TRBV7-9 and TRBJ2-5, is DTGVSQNPRHKITKRGQNVTFRCDPISEHNRLYWYRQTLGQGPEFLTYFQNEAQLEKSRLLSDRFSAERPKGSFSTLEIQRTEQGDSAMYLCASSPTTETQYFGPGTRLLVL.

The J gene is TRBJ2-3, the V gene TRBV24-1; 11 nucleotides align to TRBD1. This CDR3 comprises 15 residues. Germline CDR1 reads KGHDR; CDR2 reads SFDVKD. The ends lost 3 bases at V and 6 bases at J; junction bases unmatched: 4. CDR3 nucleotides: TGTGCCACCAGTGATACCGGACAGGGGGCTGATACGCAGTATTTT. This gives the protein CATSDTGQGADTQYF.

This clonotype was counted a few times. The chain recombines TRBV7-2 with TRBJ2-7, with D possibly being TRBD1 or TRBD2 (5 bases each). Germline lookup yields CDR1 SGHTA and CDR2 FQGNSA. Trimming shortened V by 8 bases and J by 0 bases, and 14 bases separated the two germline ends. This CDR3 spans 14 amino acids. The CDR3: CASCRDVSSYEQYF. As DNA, the CDR3 is TGTGCCAGCTGTAGGGACGTATCCTCCTACGAGCAGTACTTC.

J is TRBJ1-2 and V is TRBV6-5; 7 nucleotides match TRBD1. Trimming cost V 10 bases and J 5 bases; bases outside gene matches: 16. Germline CDR1 reads MNHEY; CDR2 reads SVGAGI. This CDR3 has 15 amino acids. CDR3 nucleotides: TGTGCCACCACCTTCACAGGGGCTCGGGGATATGGCTACACCTTC. It translates to CATTFTGARGYGYTF.

The genes are TRBV12-3 or TRBV12-4 and TRBJ1-1, with a tentative D call TRBD1 (6 bases). Trimming cost V 8 bases and J 6 bases, with 19 bases left between them. This CDR3 contains 14 residues. The CDR3 loop is CASGGGTMSAEAFF. For the CDR3, the DNA is TGTGCCAGCGGCGGGGGCACAATGAGCGCTGAAGCTTTCTTT.

In this sample, this clonotype turned up a few times. This chain links TRBV4-1 with TRBJ1-5; D might be TRBD1 (5 bases). Germline lookup yields CDR1 MGHRA and CDR2 YSYEKL. The V and J ends lost 5 bases and 2 bases respectively, with 13 bases between them. The CDR3 covers 15 residues. The CDR3 sequence is CASSGMGRGNQPQHF. For the CDR3, the DNA is TGCGCCAGCAGCGGGATGGGGCGCGGCAATCAGCCCCAGCATTTT.

This clonotype was counted only a few times. The chain combines TRBV20-1 with TRBJ1-5; D is undetermined. CDR3 length equals 14 residues. The V gene lost 5 bases and the J gene lost 5 bases, with 16 bases spanning the gap. Germline V gives CDR1 DFQATT, CDR2 SNEGSKA (reference sequence). The DNA of the CDR3 is TGCAGTGCTCGCCCAGGCGGCCACGATCAGCCCCAGCATTTT. Encoded protein: CSARPGGHDQPQHF.

This clonotype was counted only a few times. The chain uses TRBV12-3 or TRBV12-4 and TRBJ2-2; D not certain. This CDR3 has 13 residues. V dropped 4 bases and J dropped 9 bases, with 12 bases sitting between them. The CDR3, as DNA: TGTGCCAGCAGTTCCCGGGCCGACTGGGAGCTGTTTTTT. Protein product: CASSSRADWELFF.

The chain employs TRBV7-2 and TRBJ2-7; D could derive from TRBD1 or TRBD2 (7 bases each). V was shortened by 4 bases and J by 0 bases, with 16 bases between the two germline ends. This CDR3 region has 16 residues. The germline CDR1 and CDR2 sequences are SGHTA and FQGNSA. CDR3 region: CASSSRGGRNSYEQYF. CDR3 bases: TGTGCCAGCAGCTCCAGGGGGGGGAGAAACTCCTACGAGCAGTACTTC.

This clonotype was detected ten times or more. This CDR3 is CAISESMNRGLRANEKLFF. The CDR3, as DNA: TGTGCCATCAGTGAGTCGATGAACAGGGGGCTAAGAGCTAATGAAAAACTGTTTTTT. V is TRBV10-3 and J is TRBJ1-4; TRBD1 agrees at 9 bases. The germline V gene has CDR1 ENHRY and CDR2 SYGVKD. J was trimmed by 3 bases and V by 0 bases; bases with no gene match: 11. This CDR3 has 19 residues.

The chain links TRBV7-9 to TRBJ2-3, with unresolved D. This CDR3 has 12 amino acids. From germline, CDR1 is SEHNR and CDR2 FQNEAQ (reference sequence). V lost 7 bases and J lost 6, with 11 bases in between. In nucleotides, the CDR3 is TGTGCCAGCACCACATGGAGTGATACGCAGTATTTT. Translation gives CASTTWSDTQYF.

This clonotype was detected a few times. The V and J genes are TRBV12-3 or TRBV12-4 and TRBJ2-5; TRBD2 might be the D (6 bases). Trimming removed 4 bases from V and 5 bases from J, with 11 bases in between. This CDR3 is 13 amino acids long. CDR3 region: CASSSPGGETQYF. The CDR3 DNA is TGTGCCAGCAGTTCGCCTGGGGGGGAGACCCAGTACTTC.

This chain joins TRBV6-1 and TRBJ2-1, with D tentatively TRBD1 (6 bases). Germline loops: CDR1 MNHNS, CDR2 SASEGT. The CDR3 is 15 residues long. The germline V and J ends were trimmed by 6 bases and 7 bases, with 19 bases remaining between them. The CDR3 DNA reads as TGTGCCAGCAGGGATTACAGGGTAGCAATTAATGAGCAGTTCTTC. This sequence encodes CASRDYRVAINEQFF.

This clonotype was seen a handful of times. V and J are TRBV7-8 and TRBJ2-6; no reliable D call. The V end was cut by 5 bases, the J end by 0 bases, with 11 bases between. The CDR3 spans 16 residues. Germline CDR1 and CDR2: SGHVS and FQNEAQ. CDR3 sequence: CASSPYPFSGANVLTF. The CDR3, as DNA: TGTGCCAGCAGCCCGTACCCCTTCTCTGGGGCCAACGTCCTGACTTTC.

The genes are TRBV20-1 and TRBJ2-7, with D hard to call. CDR3 length: 12 residues. The germline V and J ends were trimmed by 0 bases and 3 bases, with 6 bases remaining between them. Germline lookup yields CDR1 DFQATT and CDR2 SNEGSKA (reference sequence). CDR3 DNA: TGCAGTGCTAGAGATGGCGTCTACGAGCAGTACGTC. Encoded protein: CSARDGVYEQYV.

This clonotype turned up a few times. The rearrangement joins TRBV12-3 or TRBV12-4 to TRBJ1-5; D not certain. V dropped 3 bases and J dropped 0 bases, with 12 bases sitting between them. CDR3 size: 16 residues. The CDR3 loop reads CASSFSMMNSNQPQHF. As DNA, the CDR3 is TGTGCCAGCAGTTTTTCAATGATGAATAGCAATCAGCCCCAGCATTTT.

This rearrangement joins TRBV12-3 or TRBV12-4 to TRBJ2-2, with TRBD1 as a possible D gene (5 bases). The CDR3 sequence is 13 residues long. V was trimmed by 6 bases and J by 3 bases, leaving 8 bases between them. In nucleotides, the CDR3 is TGTGCCAGCAGGACAGATTACACCGGGGAGCTGTTTTTT. This encodes CASRTDYTGELFF.

This clonotype was seen a handful of times. The gene calls are TRBV13 and TRBJ2-3; D gene unclear. The V gene lost 5 bases and the J gene lost 4 bases, with 10 bases spanning the gap. The CDR3 loop spans 13 amino acids. Germline V gives CDR1 PRHDT, CDR2 FYEKMQ (reference sequence). The CDR3 sequence is CASSGPQADTQYF. CDR3 sequence (DNA): TGTGCCAGCAGCGGCCCCCAGGCAGATACGCAGTATTTT. The full variable domain, completed using reference TRBV13 and TRBJ2-3, is AAGVIQSPRHLIKEKRETATLKCYPIPRHDTVYWYQQGPGQDPQFLISFYEKMQSDKGSIPDRFSAQQFSDYHSELNMSSLELGDSALYFCASSGPQADTQYFGPGTRLTVL.

This clonotype came up a few times. The chain joins TRBV9 to TRBJ1-6; D is uncertain. The CDR3 consists of 14 residues. Germline CDR1 SGDLS, CDR2 YYNGEE. The germline V and J ends were trimmed by 0 bases and 7 bases, with 8 bases remaining between them. The CDR3 loop is CASSVEDGNSPLHF. For the CDR3, the DNA is TGTGCCAGCAGCGTAGAGGACGGAAATTCACCCCTCCACTTT.

This clonotype was seen more than once but under ten times. The gene calls are TRBV5-1 and TRBJ1-1; D is unresolved. Deletions cut 4 bases from V and 0 bases from J, with 10 bases between. Germline V lookup: CDR1 SGHRS, CDR2 YFSETQ. This CDR3 contains 14 residues. The CDR3 region has the DNA TGCGCCAGCAGCCTGGACCTGATGAACACTGAAGCTTTCTTT. Protein sequence: CASSLDLMNTEAFF. Based on the CDR3 plus reference TRBV5-1 and TRBJ1-1, the full variable domain is KAGVTQTPRYLIKTRGQQVTLSCSPISGHRSVSWYQQTPGQGLQFLFEYFSETQRNKGNFPGRFSGRQFSNSRSEMNVSTLELGDSALYLCASSLDLMNTEAFFGQGTRLTVV.

Only a few counts were recorded for this clonotype. This chain links TRBV27 with TRBJ1-1, with 7 bases fitting TRBD1. There are 15 residues in the CDR3. V trimming: 3 bases; J trimming: 4 bases; junction bases outside the gene matches: 8. Germline V gene lookup returns CDR1 MNHEY and CDR2 SMNVEV (reference sequence). As DNA, the CDR3 is TGTGCCAGCAGTTTCGAGACAGGGTGGGGCACTGAAGCTTTCTTT. It encodes CASSFETGWGTEAFF.